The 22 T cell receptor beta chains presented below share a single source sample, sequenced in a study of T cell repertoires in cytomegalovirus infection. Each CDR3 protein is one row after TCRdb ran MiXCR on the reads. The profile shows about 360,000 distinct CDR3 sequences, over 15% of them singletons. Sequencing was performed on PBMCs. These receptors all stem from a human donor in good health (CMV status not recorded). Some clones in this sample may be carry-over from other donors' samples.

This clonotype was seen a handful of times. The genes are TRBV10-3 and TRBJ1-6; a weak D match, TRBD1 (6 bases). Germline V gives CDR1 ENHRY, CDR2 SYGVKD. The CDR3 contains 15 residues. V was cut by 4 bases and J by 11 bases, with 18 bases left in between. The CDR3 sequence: CAISVDGGQVTPLHF. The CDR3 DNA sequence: TGTGCCATCAGTGTGGATGGGGGGCAGGTAACACCCCTCCACTTT.

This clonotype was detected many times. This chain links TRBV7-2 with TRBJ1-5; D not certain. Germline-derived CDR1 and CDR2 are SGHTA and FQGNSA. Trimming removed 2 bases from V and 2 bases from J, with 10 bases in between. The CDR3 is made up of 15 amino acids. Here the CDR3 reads CASSLRGLGNQPQHF. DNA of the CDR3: TGTGCCAGCAGCTTAAGAGGGTTGGGCAATCAGCCCCAGCATTTT.

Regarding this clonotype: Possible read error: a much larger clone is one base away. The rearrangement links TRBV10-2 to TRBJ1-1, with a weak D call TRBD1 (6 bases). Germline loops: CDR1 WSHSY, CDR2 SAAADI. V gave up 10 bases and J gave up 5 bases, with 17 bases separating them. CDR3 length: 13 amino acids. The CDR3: CANRRGGGTEAFF. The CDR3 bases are TGCGCCAACAGGAGGGGGGGTGGAACTGAAGCTTTCTTT.

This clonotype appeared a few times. The CDR3 nucleotides read TGCAGTGCTAGAGGCTTGATAAACACCTACAACAATGAGCAGTTCTTC. Encoded protein: CSARGLINTYNNEQFF. This rearrangement joins TRBV20-1 to TRBJ2-1, with unresolved D. With 1 base removed from V and 5 bases from J, the gap between germline ends came to 18 bases. Germline values: CDR1 DFQATT, CDR2 SNEGSKA (reference sequence). This CDR3 contains 16 residues.

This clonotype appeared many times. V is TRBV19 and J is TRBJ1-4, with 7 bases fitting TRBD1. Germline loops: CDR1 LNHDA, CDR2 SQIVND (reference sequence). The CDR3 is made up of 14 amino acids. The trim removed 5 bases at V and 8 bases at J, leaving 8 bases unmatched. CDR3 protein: CASSRDRVREKLFF. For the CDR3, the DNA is TGTGCCAGTAGTCGCGACAGGGTGAGGGAAAAACTGTTTTTT.

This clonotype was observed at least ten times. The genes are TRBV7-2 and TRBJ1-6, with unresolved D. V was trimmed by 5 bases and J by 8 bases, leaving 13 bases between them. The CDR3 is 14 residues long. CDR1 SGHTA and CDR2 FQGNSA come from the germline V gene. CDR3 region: CASSPPMVYSPLHF. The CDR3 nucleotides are TGTGCCAGCAGCCCCCCCATGGTGTATTCACCCCTCCACTTT.

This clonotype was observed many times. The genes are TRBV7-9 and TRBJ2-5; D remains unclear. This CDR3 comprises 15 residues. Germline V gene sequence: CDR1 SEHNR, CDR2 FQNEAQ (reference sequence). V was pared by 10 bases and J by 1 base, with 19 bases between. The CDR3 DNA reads TGTGCCACCCGGGTGGTGGTAGGACCCCAAGAGACCCAGTACTTC. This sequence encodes CATRVVVGPQETQYF.

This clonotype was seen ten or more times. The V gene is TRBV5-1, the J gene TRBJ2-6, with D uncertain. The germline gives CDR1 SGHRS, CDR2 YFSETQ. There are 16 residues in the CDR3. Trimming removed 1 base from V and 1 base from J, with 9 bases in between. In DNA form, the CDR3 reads TGCGCCAGCAGCTTGAGTCCAGTTTCTGGGGCCAACGTCCTGACTTTC. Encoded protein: CASSLSPVSGANVLTF.

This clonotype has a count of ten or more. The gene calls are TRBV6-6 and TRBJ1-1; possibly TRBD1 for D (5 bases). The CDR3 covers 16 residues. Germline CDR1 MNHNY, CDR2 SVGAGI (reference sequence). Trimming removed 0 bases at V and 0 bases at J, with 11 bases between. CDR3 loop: CASSYSGGTMNTEAFF. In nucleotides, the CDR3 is TGTGCCAGCAGTTACTCTGGGGGAACCATGAACACTGAAGCTTTCTTT.

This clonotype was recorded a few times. Here the CDR3 reads CASSPPGTSATDRETQYF. CDR3 nucleotides: TGTGCCAGCTCACCACCCGGGACTAGCGCCACCGACCGGGAGACCCAGTACTTC. The V and J genes are TRBV18 and TRBJ2-5; 10 bases match TRBD2. J gave up 5 bases and V 0 bases, and 12 bases lay outside the gene matches. Germline CDR1 KGHSH, CDR2 LQKENI. CDR3 length: 18 residues.

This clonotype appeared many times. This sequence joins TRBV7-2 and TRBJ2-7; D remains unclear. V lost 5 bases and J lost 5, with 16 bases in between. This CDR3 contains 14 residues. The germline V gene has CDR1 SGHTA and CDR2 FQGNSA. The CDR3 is CASSPTALGNEQYF. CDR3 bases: TGTGCCAGCAGCCCCACCGCCTTAGGCAACGAGCAGTACTTC.

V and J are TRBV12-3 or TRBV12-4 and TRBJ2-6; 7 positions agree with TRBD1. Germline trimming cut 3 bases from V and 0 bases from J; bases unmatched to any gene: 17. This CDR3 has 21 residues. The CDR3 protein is CASSFSWISRQGSSGANVLTF. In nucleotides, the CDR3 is TGTGCCAGCAGTTTCTCATGGATCTCGAGACAGGGCAGCTCTGGGGCCAACGTCCTGACTTTC.

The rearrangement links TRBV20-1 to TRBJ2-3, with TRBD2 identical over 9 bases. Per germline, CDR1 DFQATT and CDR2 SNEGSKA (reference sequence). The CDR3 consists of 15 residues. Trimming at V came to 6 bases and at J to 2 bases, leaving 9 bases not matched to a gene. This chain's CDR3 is CSALTSGGITDTQYF. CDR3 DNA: TGCAGTGCGTTGACTAGCGGAGGAATCACAGATACGCAGTATTTT.

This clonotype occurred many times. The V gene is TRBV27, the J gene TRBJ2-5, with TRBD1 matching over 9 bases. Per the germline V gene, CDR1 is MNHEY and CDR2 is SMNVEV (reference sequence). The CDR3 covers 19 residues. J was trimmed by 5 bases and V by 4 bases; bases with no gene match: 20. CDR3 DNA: TGTGCCAGCAGTTCTCGCTCTGGGGCTAACAGGGGGCCGGGGGAGACCCAGTACTTC. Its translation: CASSSRSGANRGPGETQYF.

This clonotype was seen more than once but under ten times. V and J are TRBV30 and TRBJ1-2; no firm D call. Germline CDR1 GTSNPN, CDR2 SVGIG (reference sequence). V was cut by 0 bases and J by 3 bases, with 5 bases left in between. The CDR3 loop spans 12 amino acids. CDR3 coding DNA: TGTGCCTGGAGTGTACGAGACTATGGCTACACCTTC. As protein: CAWSVRDYGYTF. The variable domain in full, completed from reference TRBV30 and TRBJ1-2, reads SQTIHQWPATLVQPVGSPLSLECTVEGTSNPNLYWYRQAAGRGLQLLFYSVGIGQISSEVPQNLSASRPQDRQFILSSKKLLLSDSGFYLCAWSVRDYGYTFGSGTRLTVV.

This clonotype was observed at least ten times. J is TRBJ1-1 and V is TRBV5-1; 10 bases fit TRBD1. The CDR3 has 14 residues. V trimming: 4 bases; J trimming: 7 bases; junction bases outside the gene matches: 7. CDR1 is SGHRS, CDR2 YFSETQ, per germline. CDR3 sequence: CASSAGQGLGEAFF. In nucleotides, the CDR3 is TGCGCCAGCAGCGCGGGACAGGGGCTTGGTGAAGCTTTCTTT.

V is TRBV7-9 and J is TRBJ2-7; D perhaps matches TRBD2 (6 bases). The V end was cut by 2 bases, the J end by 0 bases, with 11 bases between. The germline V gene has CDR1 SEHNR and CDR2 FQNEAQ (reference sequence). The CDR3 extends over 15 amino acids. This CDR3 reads CASSLPGGSSYEQYF. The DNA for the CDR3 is TGTGCCAGCAGCTTACCCGGAGGGAGCTCCTACGAGCAGTACTTC.

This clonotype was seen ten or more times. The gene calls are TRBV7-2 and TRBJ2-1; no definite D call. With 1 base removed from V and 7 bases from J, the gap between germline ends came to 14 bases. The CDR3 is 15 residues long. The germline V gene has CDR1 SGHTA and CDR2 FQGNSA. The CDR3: CASSLGPARINEQFF. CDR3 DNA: TGTGCCAGCAGCTTAGGACCTGCTAGGATAAATGAGCAGTTCTTC.

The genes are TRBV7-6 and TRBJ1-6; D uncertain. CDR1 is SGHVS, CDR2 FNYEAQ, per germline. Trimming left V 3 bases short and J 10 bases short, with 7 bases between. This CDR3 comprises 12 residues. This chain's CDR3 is CASSFSGSPLHF. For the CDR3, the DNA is TGTGCCAGCAGCTTTTCGGGGTCACCCCTCCACTTT.

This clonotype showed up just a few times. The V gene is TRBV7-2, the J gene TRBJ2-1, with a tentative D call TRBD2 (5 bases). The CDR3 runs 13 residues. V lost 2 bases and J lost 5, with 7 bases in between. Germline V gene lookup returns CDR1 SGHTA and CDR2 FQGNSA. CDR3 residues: CASSLSRDNEQFF. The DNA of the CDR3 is TGTGCCAGCAGCTTATCGCGGGACAATGAGCAGTTCTTC.

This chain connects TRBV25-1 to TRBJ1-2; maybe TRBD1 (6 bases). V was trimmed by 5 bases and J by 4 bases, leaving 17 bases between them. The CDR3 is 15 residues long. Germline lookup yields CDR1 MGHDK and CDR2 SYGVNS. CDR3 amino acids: CASSPPSGHAYGYTF. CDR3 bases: TGTGCCAGCAGTCCACCCTCGGGACACGCCTATGGCTACACCTTC.

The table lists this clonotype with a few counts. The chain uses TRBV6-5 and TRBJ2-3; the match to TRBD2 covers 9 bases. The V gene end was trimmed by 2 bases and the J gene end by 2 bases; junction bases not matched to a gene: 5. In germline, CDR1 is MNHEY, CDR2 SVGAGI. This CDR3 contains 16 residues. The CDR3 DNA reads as TGTGCCAGCAGTTACGAGGCTAGCGGGACCACAGATACGCAGTATTTT. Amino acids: CASSYEASGTTDTQYF.